This T cell receptor beta chain was sequenced during a study of blood T cells in healthy people across ages. Between the trimmed V and J ends, which lost 7 bases and 4 bases, there was a span of 21 bases. CDR1 and CDR2 (germline): MNHNS, SASEGT. The CDR3 spans 16 residues. Peripheral blood from each donor was collected in a volume of approximately 10 milliliters. Using a J-beta primer mix together with a sample-barcoded 5' primer, a second PCR was run for roughly 6 to 11 cycles. The yield of each sample was at least 2.5 million CDR3-containing paired-end reads. TCRdb re-derived calls from the 5' RACE reads in MiXCR, one entry per CDR3 protein. The sample has about 1.6 million distinct CDR3 sequences; 30% to 35% are singletons.

The sequencing input was blood. This sequence joins TRBV6-1 and TRBJ2-3; possible D gene TRBD1, 5 bases. The sequence was obtained from a woman aged 30 to 39 in good health. The CDR3 coding sequence is TGTGCCAGCACGACACCACCAGGGTTCAGCGCAGATACGCAGTATTTT. Amino acids: CASTTPPGFSADTQYF.